This T cell receptor beta chain was recovered during a study of T cells after yellow fever vaccination. Study-level findings and limits: Booster sampling recovered most clones from primary vaccination (roughly 96% CD4, approximately 90% CD8).

Template switching by 5'RACE produced TCR cDNA, adding a universal primer site and UMIs. One entry per CDR3 protein results from TCRdb running MiXCR on the 5' RACE reads. The top ten hold under 50% of the sample, which has roughly 99,000 distinct CDR3 sequences, roughly 6% seen once. In its sample, this clonotype was seen a few times. Its specificity is unknown. The CDR3 is 15 residues long. V was cut by 0 bases and J by 1 base, with 9 bases left in between. The sequencing used CD8+ T cells sorted from PBMCs, collected 10 days after the yellow fever booster vaccination. J is TRBJ1-1 and V is TRBV12-3 or TRBV12-4, with D maybe TRBD1 (5 bases). This TCR was recovered from a man aged 18 to 29 who received the YFV17D yellow fever vaccine. CDR3 DNA: TGTGCCAGCAGTTTAGCCGGGACGCAGAACACTGAAGCTTTCTTT. Translating it yields CASSLAGTQNTEAFF.